The 8 T cell receptor beta chains presented below share a single source sample, sequenced in a study of T cells after somatic rescue of genetic block. The protocol was immunoSEQ multiplex PCR, while the TCRdb copy is restricted to in-frame clones and leaves out a portion. The data show approximately 67,000 clones, roughly nine tenths seen once. Sequenced input: peripheral blood mononuclear cells (PBMCs). The receptors were sampled from a man between 40 and 49 years old.

V is TRBV7-2 and J is TRBJ2-7, with a tentative D call TRBD2 (6 bases). Germline-derived CDR1 and CDR2 are SGHTA and FQGNSA. The CDR3 covers 16 residues. Trimming pared 5 bases from V and 4 bases from J, leaving 21 bases between. CDR3 nucleotides: TGTGCCAGCAGCCGGGGGTCAGGACACATCCCTTACGAGCAGTACTTC. This gives the protein CASSRGSGHIPYEQYF.

The rearrangement joins TRBV19 to TRBJ2-1, with TRBD1 matching 8 bases. The V gene's germline CDR1 is LNHDA and CDR2 SQIVND (reference sequence). J was trimmed by 0 bases and V by 4 bases; bases with no gene match: 8. CDR3 length: 17 residues. This chain's CDR3 is CASSRRVTGGSYNEQFF. The CDR3 DNA reads TGTGCCAGTAGTAGGCGAGTCACAGGGGGCTCCTACAATGAGCAGTTCTTC.

The V gene is TRBV13, the J gene TRBJ2-7; 7 bases map to TRBD1. CDR1 is PRHDT, CDR2 FYEKMQ, per germline (reference sequence). The J segment lost 7 bases and the V segment lost 0 bases, leaving 0 bases of the junction unmatched. The CDR3 totals 12 residues. The CDR3 bases are TGTGCCAGCAGCTTAGGACAGGGGGAGCAGTACTTC. This encodes CASSLGQGEQYF.

The rearrangement links TRBV6-5 to TRBJ1-2, with unresolved D. CDR3 length: 15 residues. The V gene's germline CDR1 is MNHEY and CDR2 SVGAGI. The V and J ends lost 6 bases and 2 bases respectively, with 16 bases between them. The CDR3 DNA is TGTGCCAGCAGGATACAGCCAAAGGCGAACTATGGCTACACCTTC. This gives the protein CASRIQPKANYGYTF.

The gene calls are TRBV15 and TRBJ1-5; 9 positions agree with TRBD1. The CDR3 runs 16 residues. V gave up 0 bases and J gave up 6 bases; unmatched junction bases: 6. Germline CDR1 LNHNV, CDR2 YYDKDF (reference sequence). CDR3 amino acids: CATSRDLTGGIQPQHF. In DNA, the CDR3 is TGTGCCACCAGCAGAGACCTGACAGGGGGGATTCAGCCCCAGCATTTT.

CDR3 sequence reads: CASSPRGIGQGAENSPLHF. Here the CDR3 DNA reads TGTGCCAGCAGTCCCCGAGGGATCGGACAGGGGGCGGAAAATTCACCCCTCCACTTT. The chain links TRBV11-2 to TRBJ1-6, with 11 bases fitting TRBD1. This CDR3 has 19 residues. V was clipped by 6 bases and J by 7 bases; unmatched bases: 17. The germline V gene encodes CDR1 SGHAT and CDR2 FQNNGV. The variable domain in full, with the rest retrieved from reference TRBV11-2 and TRBJ1-6, is EAGVAQSPRYKIIEKRQSVAFWCNPISGHATLYWYQQILGQGPKLLIQFQNNGVVDDSQLPKDRFSAERLKGVDSTLKIQPAKLEDSAVYLCASSPRGIGQGAENSPLHFGNGTRLTVT.

The genes are TRBV14 and TRBJ2-5; D gene ambiguous. Germline CDR1 SGHDN, CDR2 FVKESK. Trimming took off 0 bases at V and 1 base at J, with 18 bases between the two ends. This CDR3 comprises 18 residues. Here the CDR3 reads CASSQEGYSSTVQETQYF. The DNA for the CDR3 is TGTGCCAGCAGCCAAGAGGGTTATTCAAGTACGGTCCAAGAGACCCAGTACTTC.

The gene calls are TRBV7-9 and TRBJ1-6; 7 positions agree with TRBD1. The CDR3 contains 14 residues. Germline V lookup: CDR1 SEHNR, CDR2 FQNEAQ (reference sequence). V lost 5 bases to trimming and J lost 6 bases; unmatched junction nucleotides: 4. The chain's CDR3 is CASSPTGINSPLHF. DNA of the CDR3: TGTGCCAGCAGCCCGACAGGGATTAATTCACCCCTCCACTTT. Supplemented by reference TRBV7-9 and TRBJ1-6, the full variable domain reads DTGVSQNPRHKITKRGQNVTFRCDPISEHNRLYWYRQTLGQGPEFLTYFQNEAQLEKSRLLSDRFSAERPKGSFSTLEIQRTEQGDSAMYLCASSPTGINSPLHFGNGTRLTVT.